This T cell receptor (beta chain) came from a study of CD4 and CD8 cells across lung adenocarcinoma regions. TCRdb fed the PCR reads into MiXCR, producing one record per CDR3 protein. The sample comprises some 14,000 distinct CDR3 sequences, around 45% of which are singletons, and approximately 15% rests with the top ten. This CDR3 spans 13 amino acids. Germline CDR1 reads MNHEY; CDR2 reads SMNVEV (reference sequence). This chain joins TRBV27 and TRBJ2-1; D not certain. The better agreement between TRBJ2-7 and the DNA end casts doubt on the J call. The clonotype was recovered from a male donor with lung adenocarcinoma. The CD4 and CD8 labels of this study may be unreliable. The source material was CD4+ T cells from the center of a lung tumor. The CDR3 loop reads CASSLYGSYEQYF. DNA for the CDR3: TGTGCCAGCAGTTTGTATGGCAGTTACGAGCAGTACTTC.